Listed here is a single T cell receptor (beta chain). This sample's time point: new active TB diagnosis, blood taken before or within 7 days of starting treatment. Data came from immunoSEQ multiplex PCR; TCRdb stores just in-frame clones and leaves some out. Of about 49,000 clones in the sample, about 95% are singletons; the top ten hold 1.4% to 1.5%. The data originate from a study of T cells in tuberculosis. CDR1 is SGHAT and CDR2 is FQDESV in the germline V gene (reference sequence). The CDR3 covers 16 residues. Between the trimmed V and J ends, which lost 5 bases and 4 bases, there was a span of 18 bases.

The chain has TRBV11-1 and TRBJ2-1; a possible D gene is TRBD1 (6 bases). The sample consisted of PBMCs, taken at tuberculosis diagnosis. The TCR sequence derives from an adult with tuberculosis. CDR3 amino acids: CASSPRLGAGYNEQFF. Written as DNA, the CDR3 is TGTGCCAGCAGCCCTCGTCTGGGGGCTGGATACAATGAGCAGTTCTTC.